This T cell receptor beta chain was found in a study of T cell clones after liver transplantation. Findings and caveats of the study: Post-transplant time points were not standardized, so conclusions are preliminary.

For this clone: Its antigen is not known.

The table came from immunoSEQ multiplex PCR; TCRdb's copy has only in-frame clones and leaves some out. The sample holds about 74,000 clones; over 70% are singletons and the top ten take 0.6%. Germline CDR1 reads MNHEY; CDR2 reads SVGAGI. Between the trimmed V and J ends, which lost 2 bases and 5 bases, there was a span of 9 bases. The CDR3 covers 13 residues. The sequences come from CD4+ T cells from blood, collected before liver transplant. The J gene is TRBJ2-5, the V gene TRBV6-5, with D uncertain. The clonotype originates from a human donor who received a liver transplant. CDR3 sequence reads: CASSYRHKETQYF. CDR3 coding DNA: TGTGCCAGCAGTTACCGACACAAGGAGACCCAGTACTTC.